This entry lists 22 T cell receptor beta chains sequenced from one sample in a study of blood T cell repertoires in COVID-19 (dated by TCRdb to the early 2020s). Library preparation was by the immunoSEQ multiplex PCR assay. The table comes from immuneACCESS by way of TCRdb, which keeps in-frame sequences with V and J called. Part of the clones is missing from these tables; in studies checked, under half for an unresolved V gene and the rest for unknown reasons. Across this sample there are roughly 150,000 clones, with 89% seen only once. The biggest ten clones account for approximately 3% of the sample. Sequencing was performed on peripheral blood. The receptors were sampled from a man between 60 and 75 years old with acute or convalescent COVID-19.

This chain connects TRBV27 to TRBJ1-6; D may be TRBD1 (6 bases). Germline values: CDR1 MNHEY, CDR2 SMNVEV (reference sequence). The V gene lost 5 bases and the J gene lost 1 base, with 15 bases spanning the gap. The CDR3 spans 17 residues. The CDR3 nucleotides are TGTGCCAGCAGTCCGATCAGGGGTTGGTCCTATAATTCACCCCTCCACTTT. It specifies CASSPIRGWSYNSPLHF.

The chain uses TRBV5-1 and TRBJ1-1, with a possible D match to TRBD1 (6 bases). The V end was cut by 0 bases, the J end by 0 bases, with 12 bases between. The CDR3 is 16 residues long. CDR1 SGHRS and CDR2 YFSETQ come from the germline V gene. The CDR3, as DNA: TGCGCCAGCAGCTTGGCGAGGGGGAACATGAACACTGAAGCTTTCTTT. It codes for CASSLARGNMNTEAFF.

The CDR3 sequence: CASSVGQRGGGYTF. In DNA form, the CDR3 reads TGTGCCAGCAGCGTAGGGCAGAGAGGAGGCGGCTACACCTTC. The V gene is TRBV9, the J gene TRBJ1-2; D call uncertain. The CDR3 has 14 amino acids. Germline lookup yields CDR1 SGDLS and CDR2 YYNGEE. V dropped 0 bases and J dropped 8 bases, with 14 bases sitting between them.

The gene calls are TRBV19 and TRBJ1-5, with TRBD1 as a possible D gene (6 bases). Deletions cut 4 bases from V and 6 bases from J, with 13 bases between. Germline assignment: CDR1 LNHDA and CDR2 SQIVND (reference sequence). The CDR3 extends over 14 amino acids. CDR3 DNA: TGTGCCAGTAGTACAGGGGAAAGCGGTCAGCCCCAGCATTTT. The encoded protein is CASSTGESGQPQHF.

The gene calls are TRBV5-1 and TRBJ2-3; weak D call: TRBD1 (5 bases). This CDR3 is built from 15 residues. CDR1 is SGHRS and CDR2 is YFSETQ in the germline V gene. CDR3 coding DNA: TGCGTCACACGAACGACCTCAGGGAGCACAGATACGCAGTATTTT. Protein product: CVTRTTSGSTDTQYF.

The chain combines TRBV2 with TRBJ2-7; tentatively, D is TRBD1 (6 bases). Germline CDR1 reads SNHLY; CDR2 reads FYNNEI. The V end lost 8 bases, the J end lost 0 bases, and 14 bases lay between the germline ends. This CDR3 is built from 14 residues. CDR3 in DNA: TGTGCCAGCCAATCCCGGGACAACTCCTACGAGCAGTACTTC. The encoded protein is CASQSRDNSYEQYF.

This clone was seen a few times. V usage is TRBV7-2 and J usage is TRBJ2-7; no reliable D call. This CDR3 comprises 12 residues. V lost 4 bases to trimming and J lost 7 bases, with 11 bases between them. Germline-derived CDR1 and CDR2 are SGHTA and FQGNSA. CDR3 nucleotides: TGTGCCAGCAGCTCCCCCCAGAGGGAGCAGTACTTC. This translates into CASSSPQREQYF.

The gene calls are TRBV14 and TRBJ2-7; 7 nucleotides match TRBD1. Germline loops: CDR1 SGHDN, CDR2 FVKESK. The CDR3 extends over 13 amino acids. J lost 4 bases, V lost 4 bases, and 4 bases had no gene match. The CDR3 here is CASSPGTAYEQYF. The CDR3 DNA reads as TGTGCCAGCAGCCCCGGGACAGCTTACGAGCAGTACTTC.

Notes on this clone: This same CDR3 is encoded by further DNA sequences in the sample. The chain is built from TRBV7-9 and TRBJ1-2; 7 positions match TRBD1. With 1 base clipped from V and 4 bases from J, the junction kept 0 bases outside the gene matches. Per the germline V gene, CDR1 is SEHNR and CDR2 is FQNEAQ (reference sequence). This CDR3 has 13 amino acids. The CDR3 DNA reads TGTGCCAGCAGCTTAGGACAGGGCTATGGCTACACCTTC. This translates into CASSLGQGYGYTF.

The chain uses TRBV30 and TRBJ1-1; 10 positions match TRBD1. CDR3 size: 13 residues. The ends lost 3 bases at V and 14 bases at J; junction bases unmatched: 12. Germline assignment: CDR1 GTSNPN and CDR2 SVGIG (reference sequence). The CDR3 bases are TGTGCCTGGAGGCGGACAGGGGGGGGTCAATACTTCTTT. It translates to CAWRRTGGGQYFF.

The chain carries TRBV11-2 and TRBJ1-1; 7 bases are shared with TRBD1. Trimming removed 4 bases from V and 2 bases from J; junction bases left unmatched: 7. This CDR3 contains 15 residues. Germline-derived CDR1 and CDR2 are SGHAT and FQNNGV. CDR3 sequence: CASSSRGTANTEAFF. The CDR3, as DNA: TGTGCCAGCAGCTCCAGAGGGACAGCAAACACTGAAGCTTTCTTT.

The gene calls are TRBV11-2 and TRBJ2-3; 10 bases match TRBD2. The V gene's germline CDR1 is SGHAT and CDR2 FQNNGV. Trimming took 5 bases from V and 6 from J; bases not matched to a gene: 11. The CDR3 loop spans 16 amino acids. CDR3 nucleotides: TGTGCCAGCAGCGGACGCCAGCGGGGGGGCCCTGATACGCAGTATTTT. It yields the protein CASSGRQRGGPDTQYF.

The chain combines TRBV5-1 with TRBJ2-3; 10 bases align to TRBD2. Trimming at V came to 4 bases and at J to 2 bases, leaving 4 bases not matched to a gene. From germline, CDR1 is SGHRS and CDR2 YFSETQ. The CDR3 length is 15 residues. The CDR3 loop is CASSPGLADTDTQYF. In DNA, the CDR3 is TGCGCCAGCAGCCCCGGACTAGCGGACACAGATACGCAGTATTTT.

This chain joins TRBV6-2 or TRBV6-3 and TRBJ2-5; 9 bases are shared with TRBD1. J gave up 5 bases and V 4 bases, and 14 bases lay outside the gene matches. The CDR3 spans 17 residues. Germline lookup yields CDR1 MNHEY and CDR2 SVGEGT. In DNA, the CDR3 is TGTGCCAGCAGTTTCTGGACAGGGGCTAATATTAGGGAGACCCAGTACTTC. It translates to CASSFWTGANIRETQYF.

The gene calls are TRBV18 and TRBJ1-6, with 10 bases lining up with TRBD1. With V trimmed by 3 bases and J by 7 bases, 6 bases remained unmatched. The CDR3 has 16 residues. Germline V CDR1 and CDR2: KGHSH, LQKENI. This CDR3 reads CASSPDRQGANSPLHF. The CDR3 DNA follows: TGTGCCAGCTCACCGGACAGACAGGGGGCAAATTCACCCCTCCACTTT.

J is TRBJ2-1 and V is TRBV7-2; TRBD1 matches at 7 bases. From germline, CDR1 is SGHTA and CDR2 FQGNSA. This CDR3 is built from 15 residues. With 1 base clipped from V and 9 bases from J, the junction kept 9 bases outside the gene matches. CDR3 sequence: CASSLGSRAGGEQFF. As DNA, the CDR3 is TGTGCCAGCAGCTTAGGGTCTCGCGCAGGGGGTGAGCAGTTCTTC.

This chain uses TRBV4-2 with TRBJ1-2; 9 bases match TRBD1. V gave up 2 bases and J gave up 6 bases; unmatched junction bases: 10. Looked up from germline, CDR1 is LGHNA and CDR2 is YNFKEQ. CDR3 length equals 16 residues. CDR3 in DNA: TGTGCCAGCAGCCAATCACAGGGGGCGAATGCGAATGGCTACACCTTC. It encodes CASSQSQGANANGYTF.

This clone was detected a few times. The gene calls are TRBV6-2 or TRBV6-3 and TRBJ2-7; no clear D. Germline V gene lookup returns CDR1 MNHEY and CDR2 SVGEGT. The V and J ends lost 7 bases and 1 base respectively, with 11 bases between them. The CDR3 sequence is 13 residues long. The CDR3 sequence: CASNPGLSYEQYF. CDR3 bases: TGTGCCAGCAACCCGGGCCTTTCCTACGAGCAGTACTTC.

The chain employs TRBV19 and TRBJ2-5; 11 nucleotides align to TRBD2. V lost 5 bases, J lost 5 bases, and 13 bases stayed unmatched. The V gene's germline CDR1 is LNHDA and CDR2 SQIVND (reference sequence). The CDR3 has 17 amino acids. CDR3 DNA sequence: TGTGCCAGTAGTCCCCGCTATAGCGGGGGGGAAGGGGAGACCCAGTACTTC. As protein: CASSPRYSGGEGETQYF. Using reference TRBV19 and TRBJ2-5 for the parts outside the CDR3, the full variable domain is DGGITQSPKYLFRKEGQNVTLSCEQNLNHDAMYWYRQDPGQGLRLIYYSQIVNDFQKGDIAEGYSVSREKKESFPLTVTSAQKNPTAFYLCASSPRYSGGEGETQYFGPGTRLLVL.

The J gene is TRBJ2-1, the V gene TRBV7-8; 13 bases are a match to TRBD2. Trimming cost V 6 bases and J 4 bases; bases outside gene matches: 9. The CDR3 length is 17 residues. Germline CDR1 SGHVS, CDR2 FQNEAQ. The CDR3 loop is CASRDLTSGGGYNEQFF. The DNA of the CDR3 is TGTGCCAGCAGAGACCTCACTAGCGGGGGGGGATACAATGAGCAGTTCTTC.

The V and J genes are TRBV6-4 and TRBJ2-4; 9 positions agree with TRBD2. This CDR3 region has 17 residues. The ends lost 7 bases at V and 0 bases at J; junction bases unmatched: 10. Germline CDR1 reads MRHNA; CDR2 reads SNTAGT. The CDR3 nucleotides are TGTGCCAGCACGCGGCGGGGGGGCCCCTTAGCCAAAAACATTCAGTACTTC. Its protein product is CASTRRGGPLAKNIQYF.

Only a few counts were recorded for this clone. The V gene is TRBV6-5, the J gene TRBJ2-7; 8 nucleotides match TRBD1. Unmatched junction bases numbered 6, after V lost 8 bases and J lost 6 bases. Germline assignment: CDR1 MNHEY and CDR2 SVGAGI. There are 12 residues in the CDR3. In DNA form, the CDR3 reads TGTGCCAGCGGACGGACAGGGACCGAGCAGTACTTC. It translates to CASGRTGTEQYF.